This T cell receptor beta chain was obtained from a study of OX40 agonist ivuxolimab in advanced cancers. About the study: Ivuxolimab, which is an agonistic anti-OX40 (CD134) antibody, was administered to the patients.

This CDR3 contains 12 residues. Trimming took off 5 bases at V and 11 bases at J, with 13 bases between the two ends. Germline assignment: CDR1 MDHEN and CDR2 SYDVKM. Measured with immunoSEQ multiplex PCR; TCRdb has only the in-frame clones, and not every one. The table has just under 65,000 clones, around four fifths seen once. People who had autoimmune disease history or systemic immunosuppression were excluded. This clone was observed once. V gene TRBV28 combines with J gene TRBJ1-5; possible D gene TRBD1, 6 bases. The receptor's source is an adult with an advanced solid tumor such as melanoma, head and neck, liver or kidney cancer. Sequences were derived from CD4+ or CD8+ T cells sorted from blood, sampled in a trial of the OX40 agonist ivuxolimab. CDR3 sequence reads: CASSSGQNAQHF. CDR3 in DNA: TGTGCCAGCAGTAGCGGACAGAATGCCCAGCATTTT.